This TCR beta chain stems from a study of tumor and adjacent non-tumor tissue in lung cancer. RNA was extracted from bulk tissue without any cell sorting. The CDR3 has 11 residues. Germline V CDR1 and CDR2: DFQATT, SNEGSKA (reference sequence). V was pared by 8 bases and J by 5 bases, with 12 bases between. TCRbeta libraries were built with three rounds of nested PCR, modified from ARM-PCR. One entry per CDR3 protein, called by TCRdb with MiXCR from the multiplex PCR reads. The repertoire holds 100,000 to 150,000 distinct CDR3 sequences, approximately 66% seen once, with about 13% in the top ten. This clonotype was counted only a few times. A much larger clone lies a single base off, so this may be a read error.

The chain recombines TRBV20-1 with TRBJ2-5; D gene ambiguous. The material sequenced was lung tumor tissue. This TCR was sampled from a man aged 30-40 years with non-small cell lung cancer. CDR3: CSTAPNETQYF. The CDR3 region has the DNA TGCAGTACTGCGCCGAATGAGACCCAGTACTTC.